Following are 8 T cell receptor beta chains from one sample sequenced in a study of T-cell memory formation after mild COVID-19. TCRdb fed the 5' RACE reads into MiXCR, producing one record per CDR3 protein. The table includes some 440,000 distinct CDR3 sequences, around 25% detected once. The sample consisted of PBMCs or a T cell subset sorted from them (not recorded which). The receptor source for this set is an adult woman who had mild COVID-19 (a few samples of this study predate the infection). Cell type and time point are not known.

The chain has TRBV20-1 and TRBJ1-6; D is perhaps TRBD1 (6 bases). The CDR3 consists of 13 residues. Germline CDR1 DFQATT, CDR2 SNEGSKA (reference sequence). The V end lost 6 bases, the J end lost 8 bases, and 14 bases lay between the germline ends. CDR3 nucleotides: TGCAGTGCCCTACGGGGGGGGCATTCACCCCTCCACTTT. Its translation: CSALRGGHSPLHF.

The chain uses TRBV5-1 and TRBJ2-1; 8 positions match TRBD1. V lost 0 bases, J lost 0 bases, and 2 bases stayed unmatched. Germline CDR1 reads SGHRS; CDR2 reads YFSETQ. The CDR3 runs 16 residues. CDR3 sequence reads: CASSLGTGSSYNEQFF. The CDR3 DNA is TGCGCCAGCAGCTTGGGGACAGGGAGCTCCTACAATGAGCAGTTCTTC.

The CDR3 spells CASTRGRGETDTQYF. CDR3 sequence (DNA): TGTGCCAGCACTCGAGGGAGAGGGGAGACAGATACGCAGTATTTT. The J gene is TRBJ2-3, the V gene TRBV25-1, with D possibly being TRBD1 or TRBD2 (5 bases each). This CDR3 comprises 15 residues. Germline CDR1 is MGHDK and CDR2 is SYGVNS. V lost 7 bases and J 3 bases, leaving 17 bases between the germline ends. Looking up the rest from reference TRBV25-1 and TRBJ2-3 gives the full variable domain: EADIYQTPRYLVIGTGKKITLECSQTMGHDKMYWYQQDPGMELHLIHYSYGVNSTEKGDLSSESTVSRIRTEHFPLTLESARPSHTSQYLCASTRGRGETDTQYFGPGTRLTVL.

This clonotype was counted between two and nine times. The V gene is TRBV12-3 or TRBV12-4, the J gene TRBJ2-1, with D perhaps matching TRBD1 (6 bases). With 3 bases removed from V and 3 bases from J, the gap between germline ends came to 12 bases. The CDR3 runs 15 residues. CDR3: CASSFPLGGYNEQFF. The DNA of the CDR3 is TGTGCCAGCAGTTTTCCACTAGGGGGCTACAATGAGCAGTTCTTC.

This clonotype was observed a few times. The V call is TRBV3-1, the J call TRBJ2-1, with D uncertain. The CDR3 is 11 residues long. The V and J ends lost 3 bases and 7 bases respectively, with 4 bases between them. Germline CDR1 LGHDT, CDR2 YNNKEL (reference sequence). The CDR3 nucleotides read TGTGCCAGCAGCCACCCTAATGAGCAGTTCTTC. It translates to CASSHPNEQFF.

This clonotype occurred a few times. This chain connects TRBV12-3 or TRBV12-4 to TRBJ2-2, with TRBD1 matching 8 bases. The CDR3 spans 15 residues. V was pared by 7 bases and J by 7 bases, with 11 bases of the junction left unmatched. The CDR3 bases are TGTGCCAGCACCCACGAGGACAGGGTAAACGGGGAGCTGTTTTTT. It is translated as CASTHEDRVNGELFF.

The chain links TRBV12-3 or TRBV12-4 to TRBJ2-5, with no clear D. Trimming cost V 6 bases and J 5 bases, with 13 bases left between them. CDR3 length: 13 amino acids. CDR3 amino acids: CASSYQSRETQYF. In nucleotides, the CDR3 is TGTGCCAGCAGCTACCAGAGTAGGGAGACCCAGTACTTC.

This clonotype was recorded many times. The rearrangement links TRBV5-4 to TRBJ2-1; D may be TRBD2 (5 bases). The V end was cut by 4 bases, the J end by 3 bases, with 5 bases between. CDR3 length: 12 amino acids. Germline lookup yields CDR1 SGHNT and CDR2 YYREEE (reference sequence). The CDR3 DNA reads TGTGCCAGCAGCCGGGGCTACAATGAGCAGTTCTTC. This translates into CASSRGYNEQFF.